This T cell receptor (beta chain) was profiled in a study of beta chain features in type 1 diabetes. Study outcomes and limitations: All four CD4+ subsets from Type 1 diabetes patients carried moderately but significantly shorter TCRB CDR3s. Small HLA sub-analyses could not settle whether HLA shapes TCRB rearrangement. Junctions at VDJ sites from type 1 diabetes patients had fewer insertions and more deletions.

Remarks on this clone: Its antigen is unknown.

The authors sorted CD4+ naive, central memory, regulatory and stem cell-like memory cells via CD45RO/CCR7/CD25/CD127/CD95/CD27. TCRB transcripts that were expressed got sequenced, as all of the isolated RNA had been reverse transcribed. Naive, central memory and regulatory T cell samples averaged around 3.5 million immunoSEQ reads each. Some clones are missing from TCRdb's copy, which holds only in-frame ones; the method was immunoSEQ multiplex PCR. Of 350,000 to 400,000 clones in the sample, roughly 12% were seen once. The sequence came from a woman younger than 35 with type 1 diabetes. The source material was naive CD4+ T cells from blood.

The CDR3: CASSSDRGPNEQFF. CDR3 DNA sequence: TGTGCCAGCAGCTCGGACAGGGGGCCCAATGAGCAGTTCTTC. The chain couples TRBV7-3 to TRBJ2-1, with TRBD1 matching 11 bases. In germline, CDR1 is SGHTA, CDR2 FQGTGA. The CDR3 spans 14 residues. The ends lost 4 bases at V and 6 bases at J; junction bases unmatched: 2.